Listed below are T cell receptor beta chains from one sample, sequenced in a study of CD8+ T cells in alopecia areata. Profiled with immunoSEQ multiplex PCR; TCRdb holds only in-frame clones, not every one. The sample includes around 120,000 clones, around 50% of them seen just once. The sequencing input was NKG2D-low CD8+ T cells sorted from blood. These receptors all stem from a human donor with alopecia areata. Each CDR3 is given with its conserved first and last residue. The D gene is left open where the match is weak. Some rows mark clone size as missing; the rest say once, few, many or name a class of expanded clone.

j_gene	v_gene	d_gene	abundance	CDR3nt	CDR3aa
TRBJ1-2	TRBV29-1	TRBD1	.	TGCAGCGTTGATAGCAGGGGGGACTATGGCTACACCTTC	CSVDSRGDYGYTF
TRBJ2-3	TRBV29-1	.	.	TGCAGCGTTGAAGATCGGAGGTCAGGTCGGGATACGCAGTATTTT	CSVEDRRSGRDTQYF
TRBJ2-7	TRBV29-1	.	few	TGCAGCGTTGAGCTCGCGCGGGCATACGAGCAGTACTTC	CSVELARAYEQYF
TRBJ2-5	TRBV7-9	.	.	TGTGCCAGCAGCTTAGTAGAGGAGACCCAGTACTTC	CASSLVEETQYF
TRBJ1-3	TRBV9	.	.	TGTGCCAGTCTGGGGCCGGATGGAAACACCATATATTTT	CASLGPDGNTIYF
TRBJ2-1	TRBV29-1	TRBD2	few	TGCAGCGTTGGAGTGGCGGGGGAATCCACAGAGCAGTTCTTC	CSVGVAGESTEQFF
TRBJ2-7	TRBV28	.	few	TGTGCCAGCAGTCGAAAGGGGACCGAGCAGTACTTC	CASSRKGTEQYF
TRBJ2-5	TRBV19	.	few	TGTGCCAGTAGTATCAGGGGGGCCGAGGAAGAGACCCAGTACTTC	CASSIRGAEEETQYF
TRBJ2-2	TRBV4-1	.	once	TGCGCCAGCAGCCAAGAATCGGGTTTGGCCGGGGAGCTGTTTTTT	CASSQESGLAGELFF
TRBJ2-7	TRBV4-3	.	.	TGCGCCAGCAGCCAAGACTCAGGAGGGATGAGCGGTGAGCAGTACTTC	CASSQDSGGMSGEQYF
TRBJ2-1	TRBV4-3	.	.	TGCGCCAGCAGCCAAGATTCAGGGAATGAGCAGTTCTTC	CASSQDSGNEQFF
TRBJ2-1	TRBV29-1	.	.	TGCAGCGTACAGACAGCCACATACAATGAGCAGTTCTTC	CSVQTATYNEQFF
TRBJ2-7	TRBV28	.	few	TGTGCCAGCGGAACCCACGATAGGTACTTC	CASGTHDRYF
TRBJ2-7	TRBV9	.	.	TGTGCCAGCAGCGTAGGAACAGTCCCATCCTACGAGCAGTACTTC	CASSVGTVPSYEQYF
TRBJ2-7	TRBV9	TRBD2	.	TGTGCCAGCAGCAGCGGCGAGTCGGGGGGGTACGAGCAGTACTTC	CASSSGESGGYEQYF
TRBJ1-2	TRBV29-1	.	.	TGCAGCGTTCCCCCGGAAAAAGACTATGGCTACACCTTC	CSVPPEKDYGYTF
TRBJ2-4	TRBV29-1	.	few	TGCAGCGTTGAACCAGGAGGGAACATTCAGTACTTC	CSVEPGGNIQYF
TRBJ2-7	TRBV29-1	TRBD2	.	TGCAGCGTTGAAGAGGGAGGGGAGGCCTACGAGCAGTACTTC	CSVEEGGEAYEQYF
TRBJ2-4	TRBV6-6	.	once	TGTGCCAGCAGTTTCCCAGGGGAATGGACCAAAAACATTCAGTACTTC	CASSFPGEWTKNIQYF
TRBJ2-1	TRBV25-1	.	.	TGTGCCAGCAGCGAGACGCAGGAGCAGTTCTTC	CASSETQEQFF
TRBJ2-7	TRBV27	.	.	TGTGCCAGCAGTTTAAATGGTCGCGAGCAGTACTTC	CASSLNGREQYF
TRBJ2-5	TRBV27	TRBD2	.	TGTGCCAGCAGTTGGGGGGGACAAGAGACCCAGTACTTC	CASSWGGQETQYF
TRBJ2-2	TRBV29-1	.	.	TGCAGCGTTGATTTGGGGACCGGGGAGCTGTTTTTT	CSVDLGTGELFF
TRBJ2-7	TRBV2	.	few	TGTGCCAGCAGTGATCTAGGACAAGGGCCGGGAGAGCAGTACTTC	CASSDLGQGPGEQYF
TRBJ2-7	TRBV30	.	.	TGTGCCTGGAGTGTAAGTGAGTACGAGCAGTACTTC	CAWSVSEYEQYF
TRBJ2-5	TRBV29-1	TRBD1	.	TGCAGCGTAGAAACAGGGGTCGTGAGCTCTCCACAAGAAGAGACCCAGTACTTC	CSVETGVVSSPQEETQYF
TRBJ2-1	TRBV13	TRBD1	.	TGTGCCAGCAGCGCCGGGACAGGGGGTTTGAATGAGCAGTTCTTC	CASSAGTGGLNEQFF
TRBJ2-1	TRBV7-9	.	few	TGTGCCAGCAGCTTAGGTTGGGAGCAGTTCTTC	CASSLGWEQFF
TRBJ2-1	TRBV29-1	TRBD2	.	TGCAGCATCCCCTGGGAGGGCCGATACAATGAGCAGTTCTTC	CSIPWEGRYNEQFF
TRBJ2-5	TRBV6-5	.	.	TGTGCCAGCACGCTCCAAGGTAGACGAGGGGAGACCCAGTACTTC	CASTLQGRRGETQYF
TRBJ1-1	TRBV4-3	.	.	TGCGCCAGCAGCCAATCAATTGGACAGCGCACTGAAGCTTTCTTT	CASSQSIGQRTEAFF
TRBJ2-7	TRBV30	.	.	TGTGCCTGCCAAGGGGGGGAAGGCGAGCAGTACTTC	CACQGGEGEQYF
TRBJ1-1	TRBV4-1	TRBD1	few	TGCGCCAGCAGCCAGGGACAGCTGAACACTGAAGCTTTCTTT	CASSQGQLNTEAFF
TRBJ2-1	TRBV25-1	.	once	TGTGCCAGCAGTCGGCAGACCGACAATGAGCAGTTCTTC	CASSRQTDNEQFF
TRBJ1-2	TRBV29-1	.	.	TGCAGCACCCCCGGACTGCAGAATGGCTACACCTTC	CSTPGLQNGYTF
TRBJ1-1	TRBV30	.	few	TGTGCCTGGATCCGGAGCACTGAAGCTTTCTTT	CAWIRSTEAFF
TRBJ2-7	TRBV7-8	.	.	TGTGCCAGCAGCCCAGAGGAATATTCCTACGAGCAGTACTTC	CASSPEEYSYEQYF
TRBJ2-4	TRBV28	.	few	TGTGCCAGCAGCCGCGGGGACCTTCAGTACTTC	CASSRGDLQYF
TRBJ1-4	TRBV29-1	TRBD1	.	TGCAGCGTTATGACGACAGGGTCGGCTGAAAAACTGTTTTTT	CSVMTTGSAEKLFF
TRBJ2-2	TRBV4-2	.	.	TGTGCCAGCAGCCAAGGGCTCGACACCGGGGAGCTGTTTTTT	CASSQGLDTGELFF
TRBJ2-2	TRBV5-1	.	few	TGCGCCAGCAGCTTGACAGACCCCGGGGAGCTGTTTTTT	CASSLTDPGELFF
TRBJ1-1	TRBV4-2	.	.	TGTGCCAGCAGCCAAGATCGGGCAGGGGTCGGTACTGAAGCTTTCTTT	CASSQDRAGVGTEAFF
TRBJ2-7	TRBV4-1	.	.	TGCGCCAGCAGCCAATCTCCTAGCTCCTACGAGCAGTACTTC	CASSQSPSSYEQYF
TRBJ1-6	TRBV5-6	.	.	TGTGCCAGCTCCCAAATAGATGGACCCCTCCACTTT	CASSQIDGPLHF
TRBJ2-7	TRBV27	.	.	TGTGCCAGCAGTTCCCCCGGAGAGCAGTACTTC	CASSSPGEQYF
TRBJ2-3	TRBV4-1	TRBD1	.	TGCGCCAGCAGCCAAGATCCCCCACCTACCGGGACAGGGATTGATGATACGCAGTATTTT	CASSQDPPPTGTGIDDTQYF
TRBJ2-1	TRBV4-2	.	medium-sized	TGTGCCAGCAGCCAAGAGGGCTTACCGGACTTACCCAATGAGCAGTTCTTC	CASSQEGLPDLPNEQFF
TRBJ2-2	TRBV29-1	.	few	TGCAGCGTTAGGGCCGGGGAGCTGTTTTTT	CSVRAGELFF
TRBJ2-7	TRBV29-1	.	.	TGCAGCGCGGGGGCAGGGGACTACGAGCAGTACTTC	CSAGAGDYEQYF
TRBJ1-5	TRBV4-1	.	.	TGCGCCAGCAGCCAAGAGAGAGGGGACCCCAATCAGCCCCAGCATTTT	CASSQERGDPNQPQHF
TRBJ2-2	TRBV29-1	.	once	TGCAGCGTTGTGGAGAACACCGGGGAGCTGTTTTTT	CSVVENTGELFF
TRBJ2-7	TRBV14	.	.	TGTGCCAGCAGCAACGGGAGCCCCGAGCAGTACTTC	CASSNGSPEQYF
TRBJ1-1	TRBV5-1	.	.	TGCGCCAGCAGCTTGGAACAGCCAAACACTGAAGCTTTCTTT	CASSLEQPNTEAFF
TRBJ2-3	TRBV5-1	.	.	TGCGCCAGCAGCCGCTTACAGAAAGATACGCAGTATTTT	CASSRLQKDTQYF